The clone carrying this TCR beta chain was observed many times. The TCRbeta library incorporated unique molecular identifiers. TCRdb recomputed calls from the PCR reads with MiXCR, one row per CDR3 protein. Of some 200,000 distinct CDR3 sequences listed, approximately 10% are singletons. J gave up 4 bases and V 9 bases, and 8 bases lay outside the gene matches. Germline CDR1 SGHVS, CDR2 FNYEAQ. The CDR3 loop spans 15 amino acids. The data derive from a study of T-cell reconstitution after alpha-beta-depleted transplantation in children. The chain joins TRBV7-6 to TRBJ2-2, with 10 bases aligning to TRBD2. This receptor was taken from a human donor who donated a stem cell graft to a child with acute lymphoblastic leukemia. This specimen was PBMCs from the stem cell graft donor, taken from the stem cell graft. CDR3 loop: CASESGGALTGELFF. CDR3 coding DNA: TGTGCCAGTGAGAGCGGGGGGGCGCTCACCGGGGAGCTGTTTTTT.